This T cell receptor beta chain was recovered during a study of blood T cell repertoires in COVID-19. Study overall: The origin of the acute and convalescent COVID-19 samples was the United States, Italy and Spain. PBMCs, B-cell-depleted T cells, or T cells provided the cDNA or gDNA that made up the material.

CDR1 and CDR2 from the germline V gene are SGHTA and FQGNSA. Trimming removed 4 bases from V and 11 bases from J; junction bases left unmatched: 10. CDR3 length: 15 amino acids. Original processing notes: How many nucleated cells were present was estimated from reference gene primer amplification. Profiled with immunoSEQ multiplex PCR; TCRdb holds only in-frame clones, not every one. V, J and clone size are taken as reported in that table, and D and trimming were inferred from the DNA itself. There are some 44,000 clones in the sample; 92% occur only once, and about 11% lies in the top ten. The clonotype comes from a human donor in a cohort sampled during active COVID-19. The J gene is TRBJ2-2, the V gene TRBV7-2; 10 bases align to TRBD2. What was sequenced was peripheral blood. CDR3 protein: CASSWPASGRAELFF. The CDR3 nucleotides read TGTGCCAGCAGCTGGCCAGCCAGCGGGAGGGCCGAGCTGTTTTTT.